Sequencing of this TCR beta chain was carried out in a study of PD-1 blockade in classical Hodgkin lymphoma. Each patient's relapse followed autologous stem cell transplantation, and brentuximab vedotin exposure varied. V was pared by 4 bases and J by 4 bases, with 3 bases of the junction left unmatched. Germline V lookup: CDR1 WSHSY, CDR2 SAAADI. This CDR3 contains 13 residues. The data were produced by immunoSEQ multiplex PCR, yet TCRdb's version contains in-frame clones alone and is incomplete. Counted here are 21,000 or so clones, under 80% occurring once; the ten biggest clones make up around a fifth. Study results and caveats: Reports indicated that newly diagnosed patients had lower baseline TCR diversity than healthy donors did.

About this clone itself: Its antigen is still unknown.

This receptor was identified in a human donor with classical Hodgkin lymphoma. The chain is built from TRBV10-2 and TRBJ1-1, with 7 bases matching TRBD1. The sequencing used peripheral blood mononuclear cells (PBMCs), collected at baseline. CDR3 in DNA: TGCGCCAGCAGTGGACAGGGAGGCACTGAAGCTTTCTTT. It yields the protein CASSGQGGTEAFF.